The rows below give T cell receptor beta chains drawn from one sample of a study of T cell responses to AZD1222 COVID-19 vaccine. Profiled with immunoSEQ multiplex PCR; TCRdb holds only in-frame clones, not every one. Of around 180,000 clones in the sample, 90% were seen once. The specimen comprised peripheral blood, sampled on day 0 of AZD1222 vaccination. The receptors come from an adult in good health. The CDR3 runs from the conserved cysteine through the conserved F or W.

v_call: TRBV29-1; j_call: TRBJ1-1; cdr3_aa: CSVDGEMGWTEAFF
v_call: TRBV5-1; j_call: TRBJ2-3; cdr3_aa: CASSFPLAEFPTDTQYF
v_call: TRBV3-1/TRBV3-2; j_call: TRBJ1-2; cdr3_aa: CASSQVDSGGYTF
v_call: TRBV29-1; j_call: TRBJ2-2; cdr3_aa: CSVLAGGRNTGELFF
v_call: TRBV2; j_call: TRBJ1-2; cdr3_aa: CASRRDGGANYGYTF
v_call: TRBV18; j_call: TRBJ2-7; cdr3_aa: CASSPMLYEQYF
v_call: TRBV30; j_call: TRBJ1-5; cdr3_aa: CAWSGGRASQPQHF
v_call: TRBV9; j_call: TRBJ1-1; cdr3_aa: CASSSTTGGAYEAFF
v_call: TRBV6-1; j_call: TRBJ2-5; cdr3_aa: CASREPRTGFQETQYF
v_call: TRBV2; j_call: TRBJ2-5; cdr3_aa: CASMPARETQYF
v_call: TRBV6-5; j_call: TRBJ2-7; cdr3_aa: CASSPRNGEQYF
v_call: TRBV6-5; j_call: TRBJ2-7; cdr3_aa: CASWLSPGEQYF
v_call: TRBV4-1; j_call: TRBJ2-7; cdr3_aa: CASSQDNRQGVYEQYF
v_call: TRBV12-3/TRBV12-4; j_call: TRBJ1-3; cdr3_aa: CASSSGVDTIYF
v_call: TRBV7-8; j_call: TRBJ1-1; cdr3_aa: CASSLVQGPNTEAFF